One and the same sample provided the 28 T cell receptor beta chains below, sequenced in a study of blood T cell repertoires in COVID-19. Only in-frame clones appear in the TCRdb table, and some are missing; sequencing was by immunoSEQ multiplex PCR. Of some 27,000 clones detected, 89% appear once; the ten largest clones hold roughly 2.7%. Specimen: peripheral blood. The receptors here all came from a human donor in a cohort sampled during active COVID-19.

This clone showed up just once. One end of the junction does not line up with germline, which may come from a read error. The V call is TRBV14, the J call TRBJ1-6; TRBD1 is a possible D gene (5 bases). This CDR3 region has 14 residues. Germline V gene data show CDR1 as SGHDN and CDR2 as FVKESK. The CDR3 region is CASSRGTLFSALHF. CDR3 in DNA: TGTGCCAGCAGCCGCGGGACCCTATTTTCAGCCCTCCACTTT. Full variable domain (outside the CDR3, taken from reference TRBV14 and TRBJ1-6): EAGVTQFPSHSVIEKGQTVTLRCDPISGHDNLYWYRRVMGKEIKFLLHFVKESKQDESGMPNNRFLAERTGGTYSTLKVQPAELEDSGVYFCASSRGTLFSALHFGNGTRLTVT.

CDR3 coding DNA: TGCGCCAGCAGCCAACAGGGGGCCGATGGCTACACCTTC. Protein product: CASSQQGADGYTF. This chain uses TRBV5-1 with TRBJ1-2; 9 bases align to TRBD1. Germline lookup yields CDR1 SGHRS and CDR2 YFSETQ. The ends lost 4 bases at V and 6 bases at J; junction bases unmatched: 4. The CDR3 spans 13 residues.

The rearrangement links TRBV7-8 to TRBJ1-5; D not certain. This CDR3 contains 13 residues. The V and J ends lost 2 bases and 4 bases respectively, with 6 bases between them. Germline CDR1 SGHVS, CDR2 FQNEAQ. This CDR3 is CASSLRGNQPQHF. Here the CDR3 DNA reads TGTGCCAGCAGCTTACGGGGAAATCAGCCCCAGCATTTT. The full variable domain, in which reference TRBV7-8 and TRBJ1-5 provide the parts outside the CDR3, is GAGVSQSPRYKVAKRGQDVALRCDPISGHVSLFWYQQALGQGPEFLTYFQNEAQLDKSGLPSDRFFAERPEGSVSTLKIQRTQQEDSAVYLCASSLRGNQPQHFGDGTRLSIL.

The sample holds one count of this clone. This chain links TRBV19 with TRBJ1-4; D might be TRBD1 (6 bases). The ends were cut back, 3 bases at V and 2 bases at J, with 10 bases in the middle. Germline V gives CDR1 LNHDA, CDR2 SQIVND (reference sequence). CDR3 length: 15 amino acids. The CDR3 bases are TGTGCCAGTAGTATCAGGGGTGGCACTAATGAAAAACTGTTTTTT. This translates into CASSIRGGTNEKLFF.

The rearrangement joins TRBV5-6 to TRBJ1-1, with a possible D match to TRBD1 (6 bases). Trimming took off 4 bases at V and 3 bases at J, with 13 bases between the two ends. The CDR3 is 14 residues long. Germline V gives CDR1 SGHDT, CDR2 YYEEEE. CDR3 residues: CASSLDSLYTEAFF. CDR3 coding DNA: TGTGCCAGCAGCCTGGACAGCCTATACACTGAAGCTTTCTTT.

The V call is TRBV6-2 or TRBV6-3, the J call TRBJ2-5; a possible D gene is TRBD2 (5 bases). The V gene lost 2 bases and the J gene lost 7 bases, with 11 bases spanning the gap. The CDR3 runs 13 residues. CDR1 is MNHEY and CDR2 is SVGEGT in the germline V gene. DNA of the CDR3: TGTGCCAGCAGTTACGGTAGCGTAGGGACCCAGTACTTC. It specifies CASSYGSVGTQYF.

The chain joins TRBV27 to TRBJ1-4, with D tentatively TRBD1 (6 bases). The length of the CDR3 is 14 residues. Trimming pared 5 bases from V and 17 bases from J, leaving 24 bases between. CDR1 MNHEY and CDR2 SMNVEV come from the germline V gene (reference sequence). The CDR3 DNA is TGTGCCAGCAGTAGGACTGGACAGACCCTCGATGCCTTTTTT. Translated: CASSRTGQTLDAFF. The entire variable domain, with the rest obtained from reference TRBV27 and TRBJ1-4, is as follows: EAQVTQNPRYLITVTGKKLTVTCSQNMNHEYMSWYRQDPGLGLRQIYYSMNVEVTDKGDVPEGYKVSRKEKRNFPLILESPSPNQTSLYFCASSRTGQTLDAFFGSGTQLSVL.

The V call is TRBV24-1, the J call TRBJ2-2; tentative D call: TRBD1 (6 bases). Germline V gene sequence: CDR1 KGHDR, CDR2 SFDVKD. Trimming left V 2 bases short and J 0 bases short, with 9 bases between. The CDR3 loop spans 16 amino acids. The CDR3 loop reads CATSDSNRANTGELFF. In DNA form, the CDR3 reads TGTGCCACCAGTGATTCTAACAGGGCGAACACCGGGGAGCTGTTTTTT.

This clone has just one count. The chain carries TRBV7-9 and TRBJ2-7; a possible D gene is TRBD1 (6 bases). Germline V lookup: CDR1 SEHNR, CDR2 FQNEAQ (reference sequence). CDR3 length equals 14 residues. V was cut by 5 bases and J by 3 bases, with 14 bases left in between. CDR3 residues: CASSPAGAHYEQYF. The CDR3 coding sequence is TGTGCCAGCAGCCCTGCAGGGGCTCACTACGAGCAGTACTTC.

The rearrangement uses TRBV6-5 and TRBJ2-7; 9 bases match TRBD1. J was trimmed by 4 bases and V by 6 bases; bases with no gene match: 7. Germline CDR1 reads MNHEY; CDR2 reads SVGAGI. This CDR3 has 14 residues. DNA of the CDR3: TGTGCCAGCAGCCTCCGGGACAGGGCTTACGAGCAGTACTTC. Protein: CASSLRDRAYEQYF.

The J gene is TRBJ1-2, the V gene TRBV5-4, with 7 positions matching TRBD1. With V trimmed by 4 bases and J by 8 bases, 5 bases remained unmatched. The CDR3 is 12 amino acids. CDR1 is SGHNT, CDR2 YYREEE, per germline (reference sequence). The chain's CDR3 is CASSRDSQGYTF. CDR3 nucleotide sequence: TGTGCCAGCAGCCGGGACAGTCAGGGCTACACCTTC.

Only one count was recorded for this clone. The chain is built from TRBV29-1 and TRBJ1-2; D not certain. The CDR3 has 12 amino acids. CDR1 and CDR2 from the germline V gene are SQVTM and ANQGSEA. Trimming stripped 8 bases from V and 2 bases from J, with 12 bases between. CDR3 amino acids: CSSSSGNYGYTF. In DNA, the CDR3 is TGCAGCTCGTCCTCCGGGAACTATGGCTACACCTTC.

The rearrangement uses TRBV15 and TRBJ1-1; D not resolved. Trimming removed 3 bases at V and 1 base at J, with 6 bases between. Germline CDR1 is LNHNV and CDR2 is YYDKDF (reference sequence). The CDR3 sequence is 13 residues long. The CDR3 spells CATSRTPNTEAFF. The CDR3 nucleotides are TGTGCCACCAGCAGGACACCGAACACTGAAGCTTTCTTT.

The CDR3 DNA is TGTGCTAGTGCCCCAGGGTCCGGGTATCAGCCCCAGCATTTT. Translation: CASAPGSGYQPQHF. The chain uses TRBV12-5 and TRBJ1-5, with D maybe TRBD1 (5 bases). Trimming pared 7 bases from V and 5 bases from J, leaving 15 bases between. The germline gives CDR1 LGHNT, CDR2 FRNRAP. CDR3 length: 14 residues. Complete variable domain (other parts from reference TRBV12-5 and TRBJ1-5): DARVTQTPRHKVTEMGQEVTMRCQPILGHNTVFWYRQTMMQGLELLAYFRNRAPLDDSGMPKDRFSAEMPDATLATLKIQPSEPRDSAVYFCASAPGSGYQPQHFGDGTRLSIL.

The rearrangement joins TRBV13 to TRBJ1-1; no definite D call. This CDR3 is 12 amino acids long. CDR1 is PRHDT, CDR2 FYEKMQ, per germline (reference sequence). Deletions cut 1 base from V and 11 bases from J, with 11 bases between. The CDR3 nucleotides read TGTGCCAGCAGCTTAGCGATCGGTACGGCTTTCTTT. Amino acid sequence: CASSLAIGTAFF.

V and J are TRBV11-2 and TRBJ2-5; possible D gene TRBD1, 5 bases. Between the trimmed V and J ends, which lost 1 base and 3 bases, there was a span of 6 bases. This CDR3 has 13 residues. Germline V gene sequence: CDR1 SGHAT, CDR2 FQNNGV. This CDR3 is CASSLGQKETQYF. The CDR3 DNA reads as TGTGCCAGCAGCTTAGGACAGAAAGAGACCCAGTACTTC.

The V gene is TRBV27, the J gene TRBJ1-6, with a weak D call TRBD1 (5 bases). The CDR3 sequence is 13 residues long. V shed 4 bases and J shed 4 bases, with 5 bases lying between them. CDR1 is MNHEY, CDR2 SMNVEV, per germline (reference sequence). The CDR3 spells CASSSGYNSPLHF. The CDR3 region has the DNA TGTGCCAGCAGTTCAGGGTATAATTCACCCCTCCACTTT.

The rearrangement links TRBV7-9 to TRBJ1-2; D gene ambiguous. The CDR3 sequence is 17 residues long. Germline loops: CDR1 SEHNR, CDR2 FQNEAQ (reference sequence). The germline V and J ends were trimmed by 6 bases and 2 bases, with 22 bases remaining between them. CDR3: CASSSMAGSSLNYGYTF. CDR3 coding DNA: TGTGCCAGCAGTTCTATGGCAGGTTCTAGCCTAAACTATGGCTACACCTTC.

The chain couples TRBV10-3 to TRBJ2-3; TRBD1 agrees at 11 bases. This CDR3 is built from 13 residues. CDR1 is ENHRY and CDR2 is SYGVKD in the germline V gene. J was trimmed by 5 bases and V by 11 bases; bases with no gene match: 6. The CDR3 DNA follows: TGTGCCCCGGGACAGGGGGGGGGAGATACGCAGTATTTT. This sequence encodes CAPGQGGGDTQYF.

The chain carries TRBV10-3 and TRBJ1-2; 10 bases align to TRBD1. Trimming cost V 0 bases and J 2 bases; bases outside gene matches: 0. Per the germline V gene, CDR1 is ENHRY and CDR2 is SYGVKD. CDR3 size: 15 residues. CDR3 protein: CAISESGQGNYGYTF. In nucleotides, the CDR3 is TGTGCCATCAGTGAGTCGGGACAGGGGAACTATGGCTACACCTTC.

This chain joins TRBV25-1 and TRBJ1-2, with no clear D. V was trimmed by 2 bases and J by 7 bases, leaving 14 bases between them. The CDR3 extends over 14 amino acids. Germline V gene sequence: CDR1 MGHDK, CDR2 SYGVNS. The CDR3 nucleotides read TGTGCCAGCAGTGAAGACTCCAAATCTGGTGGCTACACCTTC. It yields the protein CASSEDSKSGGYTF.

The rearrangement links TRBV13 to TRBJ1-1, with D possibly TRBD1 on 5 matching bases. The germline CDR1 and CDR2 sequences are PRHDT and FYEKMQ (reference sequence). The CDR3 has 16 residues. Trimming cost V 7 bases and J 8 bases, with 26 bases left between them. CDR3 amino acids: CASNLNSEFVRGEAFF. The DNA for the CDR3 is TGTGCCAGCAACCTCAATTCGGAATTCGTGCGGGGCGAAGCTTTCTTT.

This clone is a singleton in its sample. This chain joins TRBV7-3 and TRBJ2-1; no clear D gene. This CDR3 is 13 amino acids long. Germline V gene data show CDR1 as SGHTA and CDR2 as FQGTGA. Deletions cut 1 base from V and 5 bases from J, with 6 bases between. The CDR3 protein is CASSLSVDNEQFF. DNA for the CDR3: TGTGCCAGCAGCTTAAGTGTAGACAATGAGCAGTTCTTC.

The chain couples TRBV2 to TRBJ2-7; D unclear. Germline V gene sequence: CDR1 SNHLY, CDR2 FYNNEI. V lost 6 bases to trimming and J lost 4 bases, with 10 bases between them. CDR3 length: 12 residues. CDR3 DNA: TGTGCCAGCAGGCAACATGGTTACGAGCAGTACTTC. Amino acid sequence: CASRQHGYEQYF.

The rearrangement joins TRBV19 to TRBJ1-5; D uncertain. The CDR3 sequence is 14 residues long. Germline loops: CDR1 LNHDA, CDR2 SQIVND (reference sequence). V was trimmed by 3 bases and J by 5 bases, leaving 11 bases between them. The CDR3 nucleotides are TGTGCCAGTAGTATGCTACAGTTCTATCAGCCCCAGCATTTT. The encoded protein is CASSMLQFYQPQHF.

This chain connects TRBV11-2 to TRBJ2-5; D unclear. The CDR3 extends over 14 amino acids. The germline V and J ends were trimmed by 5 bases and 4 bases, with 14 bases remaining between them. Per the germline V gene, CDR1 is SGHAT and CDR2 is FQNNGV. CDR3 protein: CASSPGVTGETQYF. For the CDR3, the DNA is TGTGCCAGCAGCCCGGGTGTGACGGGAGAGACCCAGTACTTC.

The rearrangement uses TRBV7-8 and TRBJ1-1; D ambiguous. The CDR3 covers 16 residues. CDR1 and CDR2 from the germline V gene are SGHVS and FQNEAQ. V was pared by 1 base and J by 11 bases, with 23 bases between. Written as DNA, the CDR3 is TGTGCCAGCAGCTTAGTCGGTACAGCATTTCAACCTGGGGCTTTCTTT. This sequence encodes CASSLVGTAFQPGAFF. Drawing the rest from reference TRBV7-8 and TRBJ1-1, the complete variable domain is GAGVSQSPRYKVAKRGQDVALRCDPISGHVSLFWYQQALGQGPEFLTYFQNEAQLDKSGLPSDRFFAERPEGSVSTLKIQRTQQEDSAVYLCASSLVGTAFQPGAFFGQGTRLTVV.

CDR3 coding DNA: TGCAGTGCTAGTCCCCTCTATGGCTACACCTTC. Amino acid sequence: CSASPLYGYTF. This chain links TRBV20-1 with TRBJ1-2, with no clear D. Germline V gene data show CDR1 as DFQATT and CDR2 as SNEGSKA (reference sequence). The CDR3 runs to 11 residues. Trimming left V 3 bases short and J 4 bases short, with 6 bases between.